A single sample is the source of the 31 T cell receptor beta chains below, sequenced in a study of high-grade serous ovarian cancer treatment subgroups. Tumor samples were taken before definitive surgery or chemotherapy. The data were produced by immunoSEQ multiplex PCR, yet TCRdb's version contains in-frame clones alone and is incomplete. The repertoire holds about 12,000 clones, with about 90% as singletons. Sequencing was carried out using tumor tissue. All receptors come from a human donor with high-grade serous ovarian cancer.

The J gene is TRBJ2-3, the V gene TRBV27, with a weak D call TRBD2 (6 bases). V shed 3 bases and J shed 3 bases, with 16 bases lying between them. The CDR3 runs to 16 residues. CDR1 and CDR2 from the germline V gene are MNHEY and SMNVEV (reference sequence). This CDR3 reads CASSFSSLGGTDTQYF. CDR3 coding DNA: TGTGCCAGCAGTTTTAGCTCGCTAGGAGGGACAGATACGCAGTATTTT.

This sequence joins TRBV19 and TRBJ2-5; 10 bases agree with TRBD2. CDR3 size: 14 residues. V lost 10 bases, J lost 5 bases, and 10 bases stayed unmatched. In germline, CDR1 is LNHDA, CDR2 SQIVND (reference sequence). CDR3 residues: CATKAGGPSETQYF. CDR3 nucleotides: TGTGCCACAAAAGCGGGGGGGCCTAGTGAGACCCAGTACTTC.

This CDR3 is CATAPARGEAFF. CDR3 DNA sequence: TGTGCCACCGCCCCGGCCAGGGGTGAAGCTTTCTTT. The chain carries TRBV10-3 and TRBJ1-1; tentative D call: TRBD1 (6 bases). The V gene's germline CDR1 is ENHRY and CDR2 SYGVKD. V was shortened by 10 bases and J by 7 bases, with 16 bases between the two germline ends. This CDR3 region has 12 residues.

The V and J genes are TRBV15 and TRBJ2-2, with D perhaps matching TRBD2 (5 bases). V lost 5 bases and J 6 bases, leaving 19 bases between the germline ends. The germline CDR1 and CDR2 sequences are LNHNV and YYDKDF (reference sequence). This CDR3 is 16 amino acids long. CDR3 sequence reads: CATSSPWAGIAGELFF. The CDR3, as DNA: TGTGCCACCAGCTCTCCGTGGGCGGGTATTGCCGGGGAGCTGTTTTTT.

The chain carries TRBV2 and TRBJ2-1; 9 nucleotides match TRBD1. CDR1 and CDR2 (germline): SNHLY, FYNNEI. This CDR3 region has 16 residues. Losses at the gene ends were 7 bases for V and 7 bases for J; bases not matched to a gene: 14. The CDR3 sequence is CASIRVGQGTMNEQFF. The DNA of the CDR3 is TGTGCCAGCATACGGGTTGGACAGGGGACGATGAATGAGCAGTTCTTC.

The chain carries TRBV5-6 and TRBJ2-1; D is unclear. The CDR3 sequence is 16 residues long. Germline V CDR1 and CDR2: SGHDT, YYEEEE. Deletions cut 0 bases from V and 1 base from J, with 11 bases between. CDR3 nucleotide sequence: TGTGCCAGCAGCTTGGAGCTTAAGGCTTCCTACAATGAGCAGTTCTTC. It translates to CASSLELKASYNEQFF.

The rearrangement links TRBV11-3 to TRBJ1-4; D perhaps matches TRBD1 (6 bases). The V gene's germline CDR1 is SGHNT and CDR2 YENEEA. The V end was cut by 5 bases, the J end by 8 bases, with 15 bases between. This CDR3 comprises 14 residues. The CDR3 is CASSLGGSWEKLFF. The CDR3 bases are TGTGCCAGCAGCCTAGGGGGGAGTTGGGAAAAACTGTTTTTT.

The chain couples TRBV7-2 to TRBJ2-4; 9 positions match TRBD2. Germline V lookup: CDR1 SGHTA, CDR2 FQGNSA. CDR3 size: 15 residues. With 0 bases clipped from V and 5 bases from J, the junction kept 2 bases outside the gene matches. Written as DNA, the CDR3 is TGTGCCAGCAGCTTAGCCGCGGGGGGGCAAAACATTCAGTACTTC. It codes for CASSLAAGGQNIQYF. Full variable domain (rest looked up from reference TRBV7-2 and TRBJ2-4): GAGVSQSPSNKVTEKGKDVELRCDPISGHTALYWYRQSLGQGLEFLIYFQGNSAPDKSGLPSDRFSAERTGGSVSTLTIQRTQQEDSAVYLCASSLAAGGQNIQYFGAGTRLSVL.

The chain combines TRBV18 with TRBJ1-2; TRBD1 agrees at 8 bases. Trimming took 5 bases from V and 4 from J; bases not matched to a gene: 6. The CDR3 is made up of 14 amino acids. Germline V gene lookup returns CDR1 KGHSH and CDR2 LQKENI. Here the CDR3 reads CASSNGQGTYGYTF. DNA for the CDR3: TGTGCCAGCTCAAACGGACAGGGAACCTATGGCTACACCTTC.

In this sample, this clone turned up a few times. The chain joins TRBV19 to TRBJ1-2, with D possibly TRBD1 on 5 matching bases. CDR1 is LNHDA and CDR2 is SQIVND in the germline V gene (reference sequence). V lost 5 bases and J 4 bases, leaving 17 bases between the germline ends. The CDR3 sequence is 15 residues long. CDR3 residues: CASSGVRRGSYGYTF. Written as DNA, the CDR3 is TGTGCCAGTAGTGGGGTCCGGAGGGGAAGCTATGGCTACACCTTC. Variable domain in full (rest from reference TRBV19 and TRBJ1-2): DGGITQSPKYLFRKEGQNVTLSCEQNLNHDAMYWYRQDPGQGLRLIYYSQIVNDFQKGDIAEGYSVSREKKESFPLTVTSAQKNPTAFYLCASSGVRRGSYGYTFGSGTRLTVV.

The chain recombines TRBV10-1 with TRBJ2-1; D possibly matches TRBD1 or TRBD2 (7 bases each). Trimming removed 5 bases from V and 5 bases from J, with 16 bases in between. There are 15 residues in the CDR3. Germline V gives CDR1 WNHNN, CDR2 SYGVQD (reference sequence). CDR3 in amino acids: CASSFWDSGDNEQFF. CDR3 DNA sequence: TGCGCCAGCAGTTTCTGGGACAGCGGGGACAATGAGCAGTTCTTC.

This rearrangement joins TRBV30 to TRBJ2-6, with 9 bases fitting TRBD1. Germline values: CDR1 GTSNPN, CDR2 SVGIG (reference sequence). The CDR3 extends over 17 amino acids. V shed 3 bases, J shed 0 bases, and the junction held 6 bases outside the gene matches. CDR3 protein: CAWRPTGGVSGANVLTF. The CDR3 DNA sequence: TGTGCCTGGAGGCCGACAGGGGGGGTCTCTGGGGCCAACGTCCTGACTTTC. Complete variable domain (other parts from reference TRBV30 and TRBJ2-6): SQTIHQWPATLVQPVGSPLSLECTVEGTSNPNLYWYRQAAGRGLQLLFYSVGIGQISSEVPQNLSASRPQDRQFILSSKKLLLSDSGFYLCAWRPTGGVSGANVLTFGAGSRLTVL.

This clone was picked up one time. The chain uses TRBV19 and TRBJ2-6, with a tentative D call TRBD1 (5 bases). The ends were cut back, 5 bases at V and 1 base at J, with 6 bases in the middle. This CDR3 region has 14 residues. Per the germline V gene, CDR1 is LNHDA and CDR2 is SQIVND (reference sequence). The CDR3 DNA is TGTGCCAGTAGTCCAGGGTCTGGGGCCAACGTCCTGACTTTC. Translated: CASSPGSGANVLTF.

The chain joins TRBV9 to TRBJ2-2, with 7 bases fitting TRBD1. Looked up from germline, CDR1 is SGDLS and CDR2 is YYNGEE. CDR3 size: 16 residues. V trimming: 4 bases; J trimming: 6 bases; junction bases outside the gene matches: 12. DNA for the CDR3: TGTGCCAGCAGCTCCCCTAGAGGGGGCGGCGCCGGGGAGCTGTTTTTT. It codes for CASSSPRGGGAGELFF. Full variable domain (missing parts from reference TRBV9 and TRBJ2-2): DSGVTQTPKHLITATGQRVTLRCSPRSGDLSVYWYQQSLDQGLQFLIQYYNGEERAKGNILERFSAQQFPDLHSELNLSSLELGDSALYFCASSSPRGGGAGELFFGEGSRLTVL.

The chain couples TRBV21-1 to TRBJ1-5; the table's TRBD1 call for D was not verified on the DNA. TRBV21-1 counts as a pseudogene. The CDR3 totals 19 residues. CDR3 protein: CASSKDGDRGDRGNQPQHF. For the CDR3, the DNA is TGTGCCAGCAGCAAAGACGGGGACAGGGGAGATAGAGGCAATCAGCCCCAGCATTTT.

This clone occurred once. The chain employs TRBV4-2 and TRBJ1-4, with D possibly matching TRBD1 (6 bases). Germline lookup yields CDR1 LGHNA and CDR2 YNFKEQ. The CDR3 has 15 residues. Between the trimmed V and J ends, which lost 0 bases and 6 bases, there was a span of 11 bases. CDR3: CASSQDPQGDEKLFF. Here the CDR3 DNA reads TGTGCCAGCAGCCAAGATCCACAGGGTGATGAAAAACTGTTTTTT.

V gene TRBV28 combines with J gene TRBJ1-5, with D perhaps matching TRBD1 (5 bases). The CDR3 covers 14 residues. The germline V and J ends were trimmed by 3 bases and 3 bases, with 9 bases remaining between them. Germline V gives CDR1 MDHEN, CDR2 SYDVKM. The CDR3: CASSLVGPNQPQHF. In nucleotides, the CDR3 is TGTGCCAGCAGTTTGGTGGGGCCCAATCAGCCCCAGCATTTT.

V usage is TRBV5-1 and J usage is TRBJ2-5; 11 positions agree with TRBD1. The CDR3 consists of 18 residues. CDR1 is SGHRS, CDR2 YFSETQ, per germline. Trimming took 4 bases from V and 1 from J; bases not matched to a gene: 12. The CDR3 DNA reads TGCGCCAGCAGCCGGGACAGGGGGTTTCACGGGGCCCAAGAGACCCAGTACTTC. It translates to CASSRDRGFHGAQETQYF.

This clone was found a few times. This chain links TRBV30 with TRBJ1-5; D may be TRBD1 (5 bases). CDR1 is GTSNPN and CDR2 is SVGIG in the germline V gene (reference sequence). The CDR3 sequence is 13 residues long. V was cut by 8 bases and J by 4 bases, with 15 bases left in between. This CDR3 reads CAADRGLNQPQHF. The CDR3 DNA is TGTGCCGCTGACCGGGGCCTAAATCAGCCCCAGCATTTT. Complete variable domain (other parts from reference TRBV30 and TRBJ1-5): SQTIHQWPATLVQPVGSPLSLECTVEGTSNPNLYWYRQAAGRGLQLLFYSVGIGQISSEVPQNLSASRPQDRQFILSSKKLLLSDSGFYLCAADRGLNQPQHFGDGTRLSIL.

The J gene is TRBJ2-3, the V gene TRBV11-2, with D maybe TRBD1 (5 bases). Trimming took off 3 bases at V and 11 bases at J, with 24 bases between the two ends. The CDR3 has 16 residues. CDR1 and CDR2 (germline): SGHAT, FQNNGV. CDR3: CASSFNRYPSNIEQYF. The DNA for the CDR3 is TGTGCCAGCAGCTTCAACAGGTATCCCTCCAATATCGAGCAGTATTTT. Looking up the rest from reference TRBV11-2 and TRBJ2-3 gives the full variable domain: EAGVAQSPRYKIIEKRQSVAFWCNPISGHATLYWYQQILGQGPKLLIQFQNNGVVDDSQLPKDRFSAERLKGVDSTLKIQPAKLEDSAVYLCASSFNRYPSNIEQYFGPGTRLTVL.

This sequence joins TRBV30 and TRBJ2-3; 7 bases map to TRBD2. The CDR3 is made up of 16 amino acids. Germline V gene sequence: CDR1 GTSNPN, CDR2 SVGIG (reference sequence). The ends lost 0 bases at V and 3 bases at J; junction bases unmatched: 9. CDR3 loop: CAWSVWGGSTTDTQYF. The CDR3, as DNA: TGTGCCTGGAGTGTGTGGGGGGGTAGCACGACAGATACGCAGTATTTT.

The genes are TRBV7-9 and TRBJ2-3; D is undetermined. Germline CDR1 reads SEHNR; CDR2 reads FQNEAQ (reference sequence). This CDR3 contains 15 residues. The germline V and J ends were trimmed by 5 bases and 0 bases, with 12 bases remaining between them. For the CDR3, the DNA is TGTGCCAGCAGCATCCGAGGCAGCAGCACAGATACGCAGTATTTT. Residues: CASSIRGSSTDTQYF.

CDR3 residues: CASSSGQGGTEAFF. The CDR3 coding sequence is TGTGCCAGCAGTTCGGGACAGGGAGGCACTGAAGCTTTCTTT. The chain is built from TRBV27 and TRBJ1-1, with 9 bases aligning to TRBD1. The V segment lost 4 bases and the J segment 4 bases; nucleotides outside the gene matches: 4. Germline V CDR1 and CDR2: MNHEY, SMNVEV (reference sequence). CDR3 size: 14 residues.

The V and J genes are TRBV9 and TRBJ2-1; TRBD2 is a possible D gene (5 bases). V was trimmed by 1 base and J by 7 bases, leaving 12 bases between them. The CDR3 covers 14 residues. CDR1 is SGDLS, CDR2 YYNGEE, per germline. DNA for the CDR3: TGTGCCAGCAGCGTAAGCGGTGGGATAAATGAGCAGTTCTTC. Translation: CASSVSGGINEQFF.

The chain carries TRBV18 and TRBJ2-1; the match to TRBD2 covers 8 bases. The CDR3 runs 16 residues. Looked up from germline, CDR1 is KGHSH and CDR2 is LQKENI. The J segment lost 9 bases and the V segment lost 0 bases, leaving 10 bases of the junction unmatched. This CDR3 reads CASSPPRTGGRVEQFF. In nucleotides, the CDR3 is TGTGCCAGCTCACCACCGAGGACGGGAGGGAGAGTTGAGCAGTTCTTC.

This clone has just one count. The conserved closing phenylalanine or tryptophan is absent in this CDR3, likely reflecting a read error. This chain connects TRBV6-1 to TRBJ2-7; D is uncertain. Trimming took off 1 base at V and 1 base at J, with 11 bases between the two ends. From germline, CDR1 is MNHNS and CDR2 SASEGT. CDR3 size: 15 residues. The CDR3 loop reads CASSEDPVESYEQYL. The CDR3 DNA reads TGTGCCAGCAGTGAAGATCCCGTCGAATCCTACGAGCAGTACCTC.

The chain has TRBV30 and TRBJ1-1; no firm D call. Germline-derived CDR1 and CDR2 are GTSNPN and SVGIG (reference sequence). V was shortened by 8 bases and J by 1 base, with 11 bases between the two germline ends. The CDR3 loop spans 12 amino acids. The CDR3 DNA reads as TGTGCCGGTGGAGCACCGAACACTGAAGCTTTCTTT. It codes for CAGGAPNTEAFF.

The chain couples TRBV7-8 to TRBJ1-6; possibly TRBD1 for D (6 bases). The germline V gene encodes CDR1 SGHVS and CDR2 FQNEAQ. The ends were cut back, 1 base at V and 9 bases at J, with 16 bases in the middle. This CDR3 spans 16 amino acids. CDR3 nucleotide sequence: TGTGCCAGCAGCTTAGAACGGGGCATAGGGGGTTCACCCCTCCACTTT. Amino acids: CASSLERGIGGSPLHF.

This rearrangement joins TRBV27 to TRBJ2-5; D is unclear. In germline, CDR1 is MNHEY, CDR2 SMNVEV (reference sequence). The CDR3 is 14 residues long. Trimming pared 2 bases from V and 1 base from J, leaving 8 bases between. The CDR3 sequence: CASSLIGSQETQYF. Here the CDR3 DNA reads TGTGCCAGCAGTTTAATCGGCAGCCAAGAGACCCAGTACTTC.

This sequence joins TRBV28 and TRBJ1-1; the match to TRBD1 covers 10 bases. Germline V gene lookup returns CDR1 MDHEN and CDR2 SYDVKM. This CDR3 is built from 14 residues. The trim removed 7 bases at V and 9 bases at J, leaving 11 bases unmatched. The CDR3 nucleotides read TGTGCCAGCATCCCAATGGGACAGGGGTCGAAAGCTTTCTTT. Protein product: CASIPMGQGSKAFF.

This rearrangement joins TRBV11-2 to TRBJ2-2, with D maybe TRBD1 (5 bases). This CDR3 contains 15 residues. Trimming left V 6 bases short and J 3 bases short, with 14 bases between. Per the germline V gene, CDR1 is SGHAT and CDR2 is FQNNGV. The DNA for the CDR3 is TGTGCCAGCAGACCGCAGGGCCGACACACCGGGGAGCTGTTTTTT. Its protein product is CASRPQGRHTGELFF.